This TCR beta chain came from a study of post-analysis software for immune sequencing data. The wider study: Both relapsing-remitting and secondary progressive multiple sclerosis featured among the disease courses, as did progressive-relapsing multiple sclerosis. Regarding the study as a whole: The five TRBV segments detected at higher frequency in patients than in controls included TRBV5-6, TRBV5-1 and TRBV20-1. Compared with controls, patients showed significantly lower normalized Chao1 diversity. F measure clustering grouped samples strongly by preparation batch.

On this clonotype: Its antigen is not known.

The germline V gene encodes CDR1 SGHRS and CDR2 YFSETQ. Losses at the gene ends were 5 bases for V and 3 bases for J; bases not matched to a gene: 6. CDR3 size: 15 residues. Unique molecular identifiers were present in the TCR beta cDNA libraries. A population of about 1 to 11 million T cells gave rise to approximately 500,000 cDNA molecules. TCRdb redid the calling of the PCR reads with MiXCR, one entry per CDR3 protein. The sample has almost 700,000 distinct CDR3 sequences, around 64% seen once. What was sequenced was blood. The clonotype was recovered from a girl aged 2-10 years with multiple sclerosis. The chain is built from TRBV5-1 and TRBJ2-7, with TRBD2 matching over 12 bases. This CDR3 is CASSQLAGGFYEQYF. CDR3 in DNA: TGCGCCAGCAGTCAACTAGCGGGGGGTTTCTACGAGCAGTACTTC.